The 21 T cell receptor beta chains below were found in one sample sequenced in a study of spatial heterogeneity in lung cancer. Stated time point: blood at routine non-recurrence follow-up after resection. TCRdb independently ran MiXCR on the 5' RACE reads; one entry per CDR3 protein. The sample shows tens of thousands of distinct CDR3 sequences, 12% of them seen only once. The starting material was PBMCs, obtained at follow-up. These receptor sequences come from a male donor with early-stage non-small cell lung cancer.

The chain combines TRBV6-5 with TRBJ2-3; 10 bases match TRBD1. This CDR3 contains 14 residues. After removal of 10 bases from V and 8 bases from J, the junction contained 12 bases not matched to a gene. The V gene's germline CDR1 is MNHEY and CDR2 SVGAGI. CDR3 residues: CAISRDRGVGTQYF. The CDR3 DNA is TGTGCCATAAGCCGGGACAGGGGAGTTGGTACGCAGTATTTT.

The table lists this clonotype with many counts. The chain links TRBV28 to TRBJ1-3; D uncertain. The CDR3 is made up of 14 amino acids. Germline lookup yields CDR1 MDHEN and CDR2 SYDVKM. V lost 2 bases and J 2 bases, leaving 7 bases between the germline ends. CDR3 bases: TGTGCCAGCAGTTTAGGGCAAACTGGAAACACCATATATTTT. The encoded protein is CASSLGQTGNTIYF.

This clonotype came up many times. This chain uses TRBV6-2 or TRBV6-3 with TRBJ1-1; D unclear. Deletions cut 0 bases from V and 7 bases from J, with 15 bases between. Germline V gives CDR1 MNHEY, CDR2 SVGEGT. This CDR3 spans 15 amino acids. CDR3 residues: CASSYSEVASLEAFF. The CDR3 nucleotides are TGTGCCAGCAGTTACTCGGAGGTAGCTAGTCTTGAAGCTTTCTTT.

This clonotype was seen at least ten times. The gene calls are TRBV18 and TRBJ2-3; tentative D call: TRBD1 (6 bases). The germline V and J ends were trimmed by 5 bases and 1 base, with 13 bases remaining between them. The CDR3 spans 15 residues. CDR1 is KGHSH, CDR2 LQKENI, per germline. Here the CDR3 DNA reads TGTGCCAGCTCAACCCTGTCAGGGGGCACAGATACGCAGTATTTT. Amino acid sequence: CASSTLSGGTDTQYF.

The V call is TRBV5-4, the J call TRBJ2-5; D might be TRBD1 (5 bases). CDR1 is SGHNT and CDR2 is YYREEE in the germline V gene (reference sequence). Trimming shortened V by 1 base and J by 2 bases, and 12 bases separated the two germline ends. This CDR3 region has 15 residues. CDR3 nucleotides: TGTGCCAGCAGCTTGAGTGGGCAGGGACAAGAGACCCAGTACTTC. Protein: CASSLSGQGQETQYF.

In this sample, this clonotype turned up many times. V and J are TRBV5-1 and TRBJ1-2, with D tentatively TRBD1 (6 bases). Per the germline V gene, CDR1 is SGHRS and CDR2 is YFSETQ. The ends were cut back, 7 bases at V and 5 bases at J, with 18 bases in the middle. The CDR3 has 14 residues. CDR3 sequence: CASGVAGQIYGYTF. In DNA, the CDR3 is TGCGCCAGCGGGGTCGCAGGACAGATATATGGCTACACCTTC.

This clonotype was observed many times. The rearrangement joins TRBV27 to TRBJ2-3, with TRBD1 identical over 9 bases. With 5 bases clipped from V and 13 bases from J, the junction kept 10 bases outside the gene matches. Germline V gene lookup returns CDR1 MNHEY and CDR2 SMNVEV (reference sequence). The CDR3 extends over 13 amino acids. The DNA for the CDR3 is TGTGCCAGCAGTACTGGCCCGGGACAGGGAGAGTATTTT. Amino acid sequence: CASSTGPGQGEYF.

This clonotype was detected only once. The genes are TRBV6-1 and TRBJ1-4, with D uncertain. The CDR3 sequence is 16 residues long. The V gene's germline CDR1 is MNHNS and CDR2 SASEGT. Trimming removed 7 bases from V and 3 bases from J, with 18 bases in between. CDR3 in DNA: TGTGCCAGCAAGGTGGAGATTTTCGGGGCTAATGAAAAACTGTTTTTT. This translates into CASKVEIFGANEKLFF.

There are many counts of this clonotype. The chain has TRBV13 and TRBJ2-3, with 8 positions matching TRBD2. Germline CDR1 and CDR2: PRHDT and FYEKMQ (reference sequence). The CDR3 has 14 residues. The V gene end was trimmed by 3 bases and the J gene end by 5 bases; junction bases not matched to a gene: 4. The CDR3 loop reads CASSLGLAGDTQYF. The DNA of the CDR3 is TGTGCCAGCAGCTTGGGTCTAGCGGGAGATACGCAGTATTTT.

This clonotype was recorded at least ten times. J is TRBJ2-4 and V is TRBV6-2 or TRBV6-3, with D possibly matching TRBD2 (6 bases). Germline V gives CDR1 MNHEY, CDR2 SVGEGT. Trimming removed 6 bases at V and 7 bases at J, with 13 bases between. The CDR3 loop spans 13 amino acids. As DNA, the CDR3 is TGTGCCAGCAGAAGGGCCGGAGGGAACATTCAGTACTTC. Protein: CASRRAGGNIQYF.

This clonotype was counted at least ten times. V and J are TRBV12-3 or TRBV12-4 and TRBJ1-4; D unresolved. The CDR3 is 12 residues long. Trimming left V 2 bases short and J 8 bases short, with 6 bases between. The CDR3 sequence: CASSLTPEKLFF. For the CDR3, the DNA is TGTGCCAGCAGTTTAACACCCGAAAAACTGTTTTTT.

This clonotype has ten or more counts. This chain joins TRBV30 and TRBJ2-3; D may be TRBD2 (6 bases). The CDR3 extends over 14 amino acids. Trimming took 2 bases from V and 4 from J, leaving 13 bases between them. Germline V gene lookup returns CDR1 GTSNPN and CDR2 SVGIG (reference sequence). CDR3 bases: TGTGCCTGGAGTCCGGGACTTTCGGCAGATACGCAGTATTTT. Protein: CAWSPGLSADTQYF.

This clonotype was counted many times. V gene TRBV12-3 or TRBV12-4 combines with J gene TRBJ2-7; D might be TRBD2 (5 bases). V was trimmed by 7 bases and J by 3 bases, leaving 19 bases between them. This CDR3 has 15 residues. The CDR3: CASTLREGSFYEQYF. For the CDR3, the DNA is TGTGCCAGCACCCTCCGGGAAGGGTCCTTCTACGAGCAGTACTTC.

In its sample, this clonotype was seen many times. The J gene is TRBJ2-7, the V gene TRBV9; D may be TRBD1 or TRBD2 (6 bases each). This CDR3 has 14 residues. In germline, CDR1 is SGDLS, CDR2 YYNGEE. V dropped 3 bases and J dropped 2 bases, with 12 bases sitting between them. The CDR3 loop is CASSGTGGPYEQYF. The CDR3 DNA sequence: TGTGCCAGCAGCGGGACCGGGGGCCCCTACGAGCAGTACTTC.

The J gene is TRBJ2-7, the V gene TRBV18; D may be TRBD2 (5 bases). The V gene lost 3 bases and the J gene lost 4 bases, with 13 bases spanning the gap. The germline CDR1 and CDR2 sequences are KGHSH and LQKENI. The CDR3 runs 14 residues. The CDR3 nucleotides read TGTGCCAGCTCACCTTCCGGGGAAGCTTACGAGCAGTACTTC. This sequence encodes CASSPSGEAYEQYF.

The chain uses TRBV3-1 and TRBJ1-1; no clear D. V lost 4 bases, J lost 2 bases, and 14 bases lay in between. This CDR3 contains 15 residues. The germline V gene has CDR1 LGHDT and CDR2 YNNKEL (reference sequence). The CDR3 loop is CASSPSPTLNTEAFF. The CDR3 DNA sequence: TGTGCCAGCAGCCCTAGCCCGACCCTCAACACTGAAGCTTTCTTT.

This clonotype has at least ten counts. The chain carries TRBV11-2 and TRBJ2-5; tentatively, D is TRBD2 (6 bases). The CDR3 is 16 amino acids. V was pared by 2 bases and J by 5 bases, with 18 bases between. Germline loops: CDR1 SGHAT, CDR2 FQNNGV. The CDR3 protein is CASSLRRGWSSETQYF. The CDR3 coding sequence is TGTGCCAGCAGCTTAAGGAGGGGTTGGTCAAGCGAGACCCAGTACTTC.

A few counts support this clonotype. The chain employs TRBV20-1 and TRBJ2-7, with D maybe TRBD2 (6 bases). The V end was cut by 1 base, the J end by 5 bases, with 18 bases between. Germline V gene data show CDR1 as DFQATT and CDR2 as SNEGSKA (reference sequence). CDR3 length: 15 residues. The CDR3 protein is CSARAPREQANEQYF. The CDR3 nucleotides are TGCAGTGCTAGAGCCCCCCGGGAGCAGGCCAACGAGCAGTACTTC.

The rearrangement uses TRBV20-1 and TRBJ2-7; no clear D gene. Between the trimmed V and J ends, which lost 4 bases and 0 bases, there was a span of 7 bases. In germline, CDR1 is DFQATT, CDR2 SNEGSKA (reference sequence). The CDR3 has 12 amino acids. The CDR3 loop is CSATRTSYEQYF. CDR3 nucleotides: TGCAGTGCTACCAGGACCTCCTACGAGCAGTACTTC.

This clonotype was found a few times. The chain carries TRBV9 and TRBJ2-1; TRBD1 or TRBD2 may be the D gene (5 bases each). Per germline, CDR1 SGDLS and CDR2 YYNGEE. This CDR3 is built from 15 residues. V shed 9 bases and J shed 10 bases, with 26 bases lying between them. CDR3 in DNA: TGTGCCACCAGTACCGGGACCGGGGAGTTTGGGGAGCAGTTCTTC. Its protein is CATSTGTGEFGEQFF.

This clonotype was found many times. The chain links TRBV20-1 to TRBJ2-1; 8 bases line up with TRBD2. Germline lookup yields CDR1 DFQATT and CDR2 SNEGSKA (reference sequence). The ends lost 2 bases at V and 6 bases at J; junction bases unmatched: 6. The CDR3 extends over 14 amino acids. This CDR3 reads CSARTGGPFNEQFF. The CDR3, as DNA: TGCAGTGCTAGAACGGGAGGGCCGTTCAATGAGCAGTTCTTC.